Listed below are T cell receptor beta chains from one sample, sequenced in a study of beta chain features in type 1 diabetes. TCRdb's copy holds only in-frame clones and misses some; the assay was immunoSEQ multiplex PCR. The sample includes 130,000 to 150,000 clones, 40% to 55% seen only once; the top ten take under 0.45%. Material: Tregs from blood. The receptors derive from a man aged 18 to 35 in good health. Both conserved end residues are part of each CDR3. The order of the fields is D gene, clone size, J gene, V gene, CDR3 DNA, CDR3 protein. The D gene is left open where the match is weak. The size entry is marked missing in some rows and otherwise reads once, few, many or a size class.

.	few	TRBJ2-7	TRBV28	TGTGCCAGTCGCGGGCAGTCCACCTACGAGCAGTACTTC	CASRGQSTYEQYF
.	.	TRBJ2-5	TRBV7-2	TGTGCCAGCAGCTTAGCGCCCGGGTTGGAGACCCAGTACTTC	CASSLAPGLETQYF
TRBD1	.	TRBJ1-6	TRBV29-1	TGCAGCGTTGGGACAGGGGGGGGGTCACCCCTCCACTTT	CSVGTGGGSPLHF
.	.	TRBJ2-1	TRBV7-9	TGTGCCAGCAGCTTAATCAGGCCTGAGCAGTTCTTC	CASSLIRPEQFF
TRBD2	.	TRBJ2-7	TRBV5-6	TGTGCCAGCGGTCGATGGGGAGGGAAGTCCTACGAGCAGTACTTC	CASGRWGGKSYEQYF
.	.	TRBJ2-6	TRBV10-3	TGTGCCGTCCAGACAGATCGCTCTGGGGCCAACGTCCTGACTTTC	CAVQTDRSGANVLTF
.	.	TRBJ2-1	TRBV10-3	TGTGCCATCAGTGAGTTATCGAGACTAGCCTACAATGAGCAGTTCTTC	CAISELSRLAYNEQFF
.	.	TRBJ1-1	TRBV28	TGTGCCAGCAGTTTTGTTTCGGGGTATCGGTGGAACACTGAAGCTTTCTTT	CASSFVSGYRWNTEAFF
.	once	TRBJ2-7	TRBV7-9	TGTGCCAGCAGCACCCTATACGAGCAGTACTTC	CASSTLYEQYF
TRBD1	.	TRBJ2-7	TRBV5-1	TGCGCCAGCAGCTTGGGGGACAGGGGGATCGTCGAGCAGTACTTC	CASSLGDRGIVEQYF
TRBD1	.	TRBJ1-2	TRBV18	TGTGCCAGCTCACCACCGGGACAGGAGTTCAACTATGGCTACACCTTC	CASSPPGQEFNYGYTF
TRBD1	.	TRBJ1-5	TRBV28	TGTGCCAGCAGCCACCCCCCCGGGACAGGGGGCGAGGGCAATCAGCCCCAGCATTTT	CASSHPPGTGGEGNQPQHF
TRBD2	few	TRBJ2-7	TRBV11-1	TGTGCCAGCAGCTTAACTAGCGGGAACTACGAGCAGTACTTC	CASSLTSGNYEQYF
.	.	TRBJ1-4	TRBV5-1	TGCGCCAGCAGCGAAACAGGGACGGTCGCTAATGAAAAACTGTTTTTT	CASSETGTVANEKLFF
.	.	TRBJ1-1	TRBV6-6	TGTGCCAGCAGTTACCTTCTGGGGGGCACTGAAGCTTTCTTT	CASSYLLGGTEAFF
TRBD1	.	TRBJ1-4	TRBV5-1	TGCGCCAGCAGCGGCAGGGACAGGGGAAAGGAAAAACTGTTTTTT	CASSGRDRGKEKLFF
.	.	TRBJ2-5	TRBV5-1	TGCGCCAGCGGCGGACAGTCGGGATCAACCGGGTGGACCCAGTACTTC	CASGGQSGSTGWTQYF
TRBD2	few	TRBJ2-1	TRBV7-9	TGTGCCAGCAGCCGCTATTTAATTGGGCGGGGGGGCTACAATGAGCAGTTCTTC	CASSRYLIGRGGYNEQFF
.	.	TRBJ2-2	TRBV4-3	TGCGCCAGCAGCCAAGAGTCGGGGTCAGCGAACACCGGGGAGCTGTTTTTT	CASSQESGSANTGELFF
TRBD2	.	TRBJ2-7	TRBV30	TGTGCCTGGAGTGGCGGGAGGGCGGTCTACGAGCAGTACTTC	CAWSGGRAVYEQYF
.	.	TRBJ2-5	TRBV7-7	TGTGCCAGCAGCTTAGTTAACAGTGAGACCCAGTACTTC	CASSLVNSETQYF
TRBD2	.	TRBJ2-1	TRBV27	TGTGCCAGCAGTTTTGGCGGGAGCGTATACAATGAGCAGTTCTTC	CASSFGGSVYNEQFF
.	once	TRBJ1-2	TRBV19	TGTGCCAGTAGTGTCCTGGACAGACCGAAGGGCTACACCTTC	CASSVLDRPKGYTF
TRBD1	few	TRBJ2-5	TRBV15	TGTGCCACCAGCTGGGACAGGGGAAGTGCGAAGACCCAGTACTTC	CATSWDRGSAKTQYF
.	.	TRBJ2-2	TRBV18	TGTGCCAGCTCACCTAATACGCGGGTAAAGACCGGGGAGCTGTTTTTT	CASSPNTRVKTGELFF
TRBD1	.	TRBJ1-1	TRBV6-6	TGTGCCAGCAGTTCGACAGGGGGGAGCACTGAAGCTTTCTTT	CASSSTGGSTEAFF
TRBD2	few	TRBJ2-3	TRBV28	TGTGCCAGCAGCACCTGGGGCGGGGGGGCCGGAGATACGCAGTATTTT	CASSTWGGGAGDTQYF
TRBD1	.	TRBJ1-3	TRBV4-2	TGTGCCAGCAGCAACACAGGGGGCGTTAACACCATATATTTT	CASSNTGGVNTIYF
TRBD2	.	TRBJ2-7	TRBV4-1	TGCGCCAGCAGCCAAGATCGCGGGACTAGCGGAGCCTACGAGCAGTACTTC	CASSQDRGTSGAYEQYF
TRBD2	once	TRBJ2-1	TRBV7-2	TGTGCCAGCAGCCTAGCGGGATCGGGGAATGAGCAGTTCTTC	CASSLAGSGNEQFF
.	.	TRBJ2-5	TRBV30	TGTGCCTGGTCCCCCCCGGGTTTGGAGACCCAGTACTTC	CAWSPPGLETQYF
.	few	TRBJ1-2	TRBV4-2	TGTGCCAGCAGCCAAGACAGTCGTGGCTACACCTTC	CASSQDSRGYTF
.	.	TRBJ2-7	TRBV19	TGTGCCAGTAGTCCCAGGGGAGGGCCCCACGAGCAGTACTTC	CASSPRGGPHEQYF
TRBD1	.	TRBJ2-7	TRBV5-4	TGTGCCAGCAGCTTAGGACAGGGGCTCGGCGAGCAGTACTTC	CASSLGQGLGEQYF
.	.	TRBJ2-7	TRBV10-3	TGTGCCATCAGTTCAGTAGGGGGGGGCGCCTACGAGCAGTACTTC	CAISSVGGGAYEQYF
TRBD2	once	TRBJ2-5	TRBV2	TGTGCCAGAACTCGGGCTAGCGGGAGTGGGGAGACCCAGTACTTC	CARTRASGSGETQYF
TRBD2	.	TRBJ2-1	TRBV5-4	TGTGCCAGCGGGCACCTAGCGGGGGGGGAGAATGAGCAGTTCTTC	CASGHLAGGENEQFF
TRBD1	.	TRBJ1-1	TRBV27	TGTGCCAGCAGTTGGACAGGGTGGACTGAAGCTTTCTTT	CASSWTGWTEAFF
TRBD1	.	TRBJ2-2	TRBV5-1	TGCGCCAGCAGCCTCCGAACCAGGGGGTTAGGCGGGGAGCTGTTTTTT	CASSLRTRGLGGELFF
.	.	TRBJ2-3	TRBV15	TGTGCCACCAGCAGAGATTTATTCAGCACAGATACGCAGTATTTT	CATSRDLFSTDTQYF
TRBD1	few	TRBJ2-1	TRBV9	TGTGCCAGCAGCGAGGGGACCAGGGGGCTACCGATTGATGAGCAGTTCTTC	CASSEGTRGLPIDEQFF
.	.	TRBJ2-7	TRBV7-9	TGTGCCAGCAGCTTCTGGGGGCGCCCCTACGAGCAGTACTTC	CASSFWGRPYEQYF
TRBD1	.	TRBJ2-7	TRBV7-2	TGTGCCAGCAGCTTACAACCAGGACAGGGGGTTAGCTCCTACGAGCAGTACTTC	CASSLQPGQGVSSYEQYF
.	few	TRBJ1-5	TRBV19	TGTGCCAGTAGTACTCTACAGGGAAATCAGCCCCAGCATTTT	CASSTLQGNQPQHF